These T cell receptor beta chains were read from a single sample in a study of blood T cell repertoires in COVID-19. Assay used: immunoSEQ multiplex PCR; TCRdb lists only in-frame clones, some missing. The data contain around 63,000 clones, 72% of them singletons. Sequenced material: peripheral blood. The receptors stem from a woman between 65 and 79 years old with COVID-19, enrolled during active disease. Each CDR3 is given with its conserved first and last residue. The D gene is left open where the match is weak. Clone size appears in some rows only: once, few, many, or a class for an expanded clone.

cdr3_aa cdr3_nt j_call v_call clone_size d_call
CASSYPGEETQYF TGTGCCAGCAGTTACCCAGGGGAAGAGACCCAGTACTTC TRBJ2-5 TRBV6-6 . .
CASSQGELAGGRWNNEQFF TGTGCCAGCAGCCAGGGAGAGCTAGCGGGAGGGCGCTGGAACAATGAGCAGTTCTTC TRBJ2-1 TRBV3-1/TRBV3-2 . TRBD2
CASSLVVPGSPGLEKLFF TGTGCCAGCAGCTTGGTGGTCCCAGGCAGCCCGGGACTCGAAAAACTGTTTTTT TRBJ1-4 TRBV5-6 few .
CASSDRGNQPQHF TGTGCCAGCAGTGACCGGGGGAATCAGCCCCAGCATTTT TRBJ1-5 TRBV25-1 . .
CASSQVSGNTIYF TGTGCCAGCAGCCAAGTATCTGGAAACACCATATATTTT TRBJ1-3 TRBV4-2 . .
CASSNPAGPSTDTQYF TGTGCCAGCAGTAATCCAGCGGGACCTAGCACAGATACGCAGTATTTT TRBJ2-3 TRBV6-2/TRBV6-3 . TRBD2
CASSLRWPGEGNEQFF TGTGCCAGCAGCTTAAGGTGGCCGGGTGAGGGCAATGAGCAGTTCTTC TRBJ2-1 TRBV7-2 . .
CASSVGTSGSYEQFF TGTGCCAGCAGCGTCGGGACTAGCGGGAGCTATGAGCAGTTCTTC TRBJ2-1 TRBV9 . TRBD2
CASSPGSGGANSPLHF TGCGCCAGCAGCCCTGGTTCGGGAGGGGCCAATTCACCCCTCCACTTT TRBJ1-6 TRBV5-1 few .
CASKDRGTGAGELFF TGTGCCAGTAAGGATAGGGGGACAGGGGCCGGGGAGCTGTTTTTT TRBJ2-2 TRBV19 . TRBD1
CASSPRQGAPQHF TGTGCCAGCAGCCCACGACAGGGGGCTCCCCAGCATTTT TRBJ1-5 TRBV9 . TRBD1
CASSPLKGVQAFF TGTGCCAGCAGCCCCCTAAAGGGGGTGCAAGCTTTCTTT TRBJ1-1 TRBV4-2 . .
CASSAYRGHGYTF TGTGCCAGCAGCGCTTACAGGGGGCATGGCTACACCTTC TRBJ1-2 TRBV9 once TRBD1
CATSADRGAGGYTF TGTGCCACCAGCGCCGACCGCGGGGCAGGTGGCTACACCTTC TRBJ1-2 TRBV15 . .
CASSLSGAHKQETQYF TGTGCCAGCAGTTTATCTGGGGCCCACAAGCAAGAGACCCAGTACTTC TRBJ2-5 TRBV27 . .
CASSVEAGRNTEAFF TGTGCCAGCAGCGTAGAGGCAGGGCGGAACACTGAAGCTTTCTTT TRBJ1-1 TRBV9 . .
CASRPQRISGTEAFF TGTGCCAGCAGGCCTCAGCGGATCAGTGGGACTGAAGCTTTCTTT TRBJ1-1 TRBV25-1 . .
CASSSIRDRVRNEQFF TGTGCCAGCAGCTCCATACGGGACAGGGTCCGCAATGAGCAGTTCTTC TRBJ2-1 TRBV7-2 . TRBD1
CASSFPGSKGYTF TGTGCCAGTAGTTTCCCAGGCTCAAAGGGCTACACCTTC TRBJ1-2 TRBV19 . .
CASSLTTGGDTEAFF TGTGCCAGCAGCTTAACGACAGGGGGAGACACTGAAGCTTTCTTT TRBJ1-1 TRBV7-2 . TRBD1
CASSLRGVGTSGSNEQFF TGTGCCAGCAGCTTAAGGGGAGTGGGGACTAGCGGGAGCAATGAGCAGTTCTTC TRBJ2-1 TRBV7-3 few TRBD2
CASSSSSGGWGNEQFF TGTGCCAGTAGTTCCTCTAGCGGGGGTTGGGGCAATGAGCAGTTCTTC TRBJ2-1 TRBV19 . TRBD2
CASSTQGQLNEKLFF TGTGCCAGTAGTACACAGGGCCAACTAAATGAAAAACTGTTTTTT TRBJ1-4 TRBV19 . .
CASSQDWGGSNQPQHF TGTGCCAGCAGCCAAGATTGGGGGGGGAGCAATCAGCCCCAGCATTTT TRBJ1-5 TRBV4-2 . .
CASSLDGSNYGYTF TGTGCCAGCAGCTTAGATGGCAGTAACTATGGCTACACCTTC TRBJ1-2 TRBV7-6 . .
CASSSGQHNEQFF TGCGCCAGCAGCTCGGGACAGCACAATGAGCAGTTCTTC TRBJ2-1 TRBV5-1 . TRBD1
CASSRARTSEQYF TGTGCCAGCAGCCGAGCTCGGACATCCGAGCAGTACTTC TRBJ2-7 TRBV3-1/TRBV3-2 . .
CASSLQRGLQETQYF TGTGCCAGCAGCCTCCAGAGGGGGCTCCAAGAGACCCAGTACTTC TRBJ2-5 TRBV7-2 . TRBD1
CASSPLARGGGQPQHF TGTGCCAGCTCACCACTGGCACGGGGGGGTGGGCAGCCCCAGCATTTT TRBJ1-5 TRBV18 . .
CASSQEEALPYEQYF TGTGCCAGCAGCCAAGAAGAGGCGCTCCCTTACGAGCAGTACTTC TRBJ2-7 TRBV14 . .
CASSPGGLAGEKTQYF TGTGCCAGCAGCCCGGGGGGACTAGCGGGAGAAAAGACCCAGTACTTC TRBJ2-5 TRBV5-4 few TRBD2
CASSPDTGPGYTF TGTGCCAGCAGCCCGGATACAGGACCTGGCTACACCTTC TRBJ1-2 TRBV5-6 . .
CASSLGGGGGGTDTQYF TGTGCCAGCAGCTTAGGAGGCGGTGGCGGGGGGACAGATACGCAGTATTTT TRBJ2-3 TRBV7-2 . TRBD2
CASSFGQPGSNQPQHF TGTGCCAGCAGTTTCGGACAACCCGGGAGCAATCAGCCCCAGCATTTT TRBJ1-5 TRBV27 . .
CASSVAGTNTEAFF TGTGCCAGCAGCGTAGCGGGAACGAACACTGAAGCTTTCTTT TRBJ1-1 TRBV9 . .
CASSLSGFFYNEQFF TGTGCCAGCAGTTTAAGCGGTTTTTTCTACAATGAGCAGTTCTTC TRBJ2-1 TRBV27 . .
CASSIQGNNQPQHF TGTGCCAGTAGTATTCAGGGAAACAATCAGCCCCAGCATTTT TRBJ1-5 TRBV19 few .
CASSVVGANVLTF TGTGCCAGCAGCGTCGTTGGGGCCAACGTCCTGACTTTC TRBJ2-6 TRBV12-3/TRBV12-4 . .
CSVADREEGYTF TGCAGCGTTGCGGACAGGGAGGAGGGCTACACCTTC TRBJ1-2 TRBV29-1 . TRBD1
CSGQVVNYGYTF TGCAGCGGACAAGTCGTTAACTATGGCTACACCTTC TRBJ1-2 TRBV29-1 . .
CASSTRNTIYF TGTGCCAGCAGCACTCGAAACACCATATATTTT TRBJ1-3 TRBV7-2 . .